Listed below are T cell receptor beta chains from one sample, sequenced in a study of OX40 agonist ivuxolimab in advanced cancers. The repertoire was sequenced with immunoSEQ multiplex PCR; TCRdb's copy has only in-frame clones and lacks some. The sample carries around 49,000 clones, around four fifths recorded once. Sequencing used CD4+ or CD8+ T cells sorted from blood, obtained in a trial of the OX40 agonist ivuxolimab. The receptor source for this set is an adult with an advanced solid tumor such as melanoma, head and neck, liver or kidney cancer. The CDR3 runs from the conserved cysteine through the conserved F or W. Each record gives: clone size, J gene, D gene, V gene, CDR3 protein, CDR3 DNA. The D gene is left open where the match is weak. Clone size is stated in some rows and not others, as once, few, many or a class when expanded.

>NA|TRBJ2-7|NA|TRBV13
CASSLGGRAGEQYF
TGTGCCAGCAGCTTAGGGGGGCGGGCGGGCGAGCAGTACTTC
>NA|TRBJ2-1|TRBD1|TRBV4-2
CASSQDRQGGFYNEQFF
TGTGCCAGCAGCCAAGATCGACAGGGGGGCTTCTACAATGAGCAGTTCTTC
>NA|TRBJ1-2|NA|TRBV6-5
CASRSGKGYGYTF
TGTGCCAGCAGGTCAGGGAAGGGGTATGGCTACACCTTC
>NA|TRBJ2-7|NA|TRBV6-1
CASRAGVEQYF
TGTGCCAGCAGGGCAGGGGTCGAGCAGTACTTC
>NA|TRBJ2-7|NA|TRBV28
CASSLPYYRSSYEQYF
TGTGCCAGCAGTTTACCCTATTATAGGAGCTCCTACGAGCAGTACTTC
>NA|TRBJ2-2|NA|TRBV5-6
CASLGPGELFF
TGTGCCTCCTTGGGGCCCGGGGAGCTGTTTTTT
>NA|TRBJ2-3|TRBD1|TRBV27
CASSSPGTGHADTQYF
TGTGCCAGCAGTTCGCCCGGGACAGGGCATGCGGATACGCAGTATTTT
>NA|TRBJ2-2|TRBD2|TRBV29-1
CSVLAGGGTGELFF
TGCAGCGTTCTAGCGGGAGGGGGGACCGGGGAGCTGTTTTTT
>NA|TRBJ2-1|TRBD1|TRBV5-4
CASSQGDSSYNEQFF
TGTGCCAGCAGCCAGGGGGACAGCTCCTACAATGAGCAGTTCTTC
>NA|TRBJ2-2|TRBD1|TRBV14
CASSPCRSYRSYRGARGGELFF
TGTGCCAGCAGCCCCTGCAGATCGTACAGATCGTACAGGGGGGCCAGGGGCGGGGAGCTGTTTTTT
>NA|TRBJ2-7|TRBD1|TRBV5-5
CASSLGTGAYEQYF
TGTGCCAGCAGCCTCGGGACAGGCGCCTACGAGCAGTACTTC
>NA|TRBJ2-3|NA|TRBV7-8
CASSLAAALGDTQYF
TGTGCCAGCAGCTTGGCCGCGGCTTTGGGCGATACGCAGTATTTT
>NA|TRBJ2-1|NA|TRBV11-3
CASSLVGAPSYNEQFF
TGTGCCAGCAGCTTAGTGGGCGCTCCATCCTACAATGAGCAGTTCTTC
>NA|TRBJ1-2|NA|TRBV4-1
CASSHPGTLYGYTF
TGCGCCAGCAGCCACCCCGGGACGCTCTATGGCTACACCTTC
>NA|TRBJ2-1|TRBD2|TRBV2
CASLGLAVYNEQFF
TGTGCCAGCTTGGGACTAGCGGTTTACAATGAGCAGTTCTTC
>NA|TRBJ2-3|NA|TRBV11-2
CASRTLDTQYF
TGTGCCAGCAGGACTTTGGATACGCAGTATTTT
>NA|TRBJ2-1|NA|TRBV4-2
CASSHGAGTESSYNEQFF
TGTGCCAGCAGCCACGGTGCCGGGACCGAGAGCTCCTACAATGAGCAGTTCTTC
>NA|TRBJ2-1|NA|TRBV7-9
CASSLGREQFF
TGTGCCAGCAGCTTAGGTCGAGAGCAGTTCTTC
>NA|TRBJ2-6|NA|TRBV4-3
CASSQSAAFSGANVLTF
TGCGCCAGCAGCCAATCGGCAGCTTTCTCTGGGGCCAACGTCCTGACTTTC
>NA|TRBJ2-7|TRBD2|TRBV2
CASSFSTSGSYEQYF
TGTGCCAGCAGTTTCTCGACTAGCGGGAGCTACGAGCAGTACTTC
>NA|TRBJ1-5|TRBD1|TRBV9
CASSLGQAGPDFNQPQHF
TGTGCCAGCAGTTTAGGACAGGCCGGCCCCGACTTTAATCAGCCCCAGCATTTT
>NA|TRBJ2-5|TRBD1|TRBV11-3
CASSLRDRGSWSETQYF
TGTGCCAGCAGCCTCCGGGACAGGGGTTCTTGGTCAGAGACCCAGTACTTC
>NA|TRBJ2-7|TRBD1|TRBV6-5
CASSYGQGAYEQYF
TGTGCCAGCAGTTACGGACAGGGTGCCTACGAGCAGTACTTC
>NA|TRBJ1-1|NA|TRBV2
CASSVNRETEAFF
TGTGCCAGCAGTGTTAACAGGGAGACTGAAGCTTTCTTT
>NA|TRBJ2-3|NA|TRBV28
CASSLEYTDTQYF
TGTGCCAGCAGTTTGGAGTACACAGATACGCAGTATTTT
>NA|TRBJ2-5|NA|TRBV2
CASTGGETQYF
TGTGCCAGCACTGGGGGGGAGACCCAGTACTTC
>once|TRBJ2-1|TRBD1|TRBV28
CASRLRTGANNEQFF
TGTGCCAGCAGGTTACGGACAGGGGCCAACAATGAGCAGTTCTTC
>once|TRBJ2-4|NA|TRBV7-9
CASSLEAKNIQYF
TGTGCCAGCAGCTTAGAAGCCAAAAACATTCAGTACTTC
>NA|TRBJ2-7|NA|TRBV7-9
CASSSTTRRSGEQYF
TGTGCCAGCAGCTCCACGACTAGAAGGTCCGGGGAGCAGTACTTC
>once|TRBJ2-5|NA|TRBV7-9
CASSFGGEWETQYF
TGTGCCAGCAGCTTCGGAGGGGAGTGGGAGACCCAGTACTTC
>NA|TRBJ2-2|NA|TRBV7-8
CASSPPWVGELFF
TGTGCCAGCAGCCCTCCTTGGGTCGGGGAGCTGTTTTTT